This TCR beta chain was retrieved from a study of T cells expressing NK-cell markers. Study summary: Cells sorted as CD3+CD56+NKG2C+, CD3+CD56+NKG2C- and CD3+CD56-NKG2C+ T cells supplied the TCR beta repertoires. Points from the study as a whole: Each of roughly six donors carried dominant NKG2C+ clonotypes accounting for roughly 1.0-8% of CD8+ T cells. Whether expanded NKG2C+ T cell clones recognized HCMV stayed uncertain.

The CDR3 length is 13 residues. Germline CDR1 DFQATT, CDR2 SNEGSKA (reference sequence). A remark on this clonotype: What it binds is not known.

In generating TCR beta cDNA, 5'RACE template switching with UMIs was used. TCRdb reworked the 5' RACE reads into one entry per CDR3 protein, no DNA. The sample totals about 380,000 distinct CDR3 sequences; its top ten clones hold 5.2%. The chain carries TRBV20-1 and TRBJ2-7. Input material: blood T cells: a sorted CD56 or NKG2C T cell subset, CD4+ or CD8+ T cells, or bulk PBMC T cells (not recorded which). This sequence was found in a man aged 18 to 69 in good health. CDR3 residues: CSVRGRGSYEQYF.